This T cell receptor beta chain comes out of a study of shared clonotypes between healthy human individuals. For the study at large: CD4 naive and CD4 memory each took three plates per donor, while CD8 naive took two and CD8 memory one.

This clone has only a few counts. Profiled with immunoSEQ multiplex PCR; TCRdb holds only in-frame clones, not every one. The sample contains about a million clones, less than 85% of which appear only once. Per the germline V gene, CDR1 is SGHRS and CDR2 is YFSETQ. V was pared by 2 bases and J by 2 bases, with 10 bases between. This CDR3 spans 15 amino acids. This sequence joins TRBV5-1 and TRBJ2-2, with D tentatively TRBD2 (6 bases). This receptor was obtained from a man between 18 and 35 years old in good health. The sequencing input was memory CD4+ T cells sorted from blood. As for subset: CD45RA-negative fraction. CDR3 sequence: CASSFQGGNTGELFF. CDR3 sequence (DNA): TGCGCCAGCAGCTTCCAGGGAGGTAACACCGGGGAGCTGTTTTTT.